Each of the 8 T cell receptor beta chains below was sequenced from the same sample in a study of blood T cell repertoires in COVID-19. Produced via immunoSEQ multiplex PCR; TCRdb's table is partial and in-frame only. The sample lists 180,000 or so clones, approximately 79% occurring once. Sequencing was done on a sample of peripheral blood. Every receptor here comes from a man aged 45-60 years who had recovered from COVID-19.

This clone was observed once. V is TRBV4-1 and J is TRBJ2-7, with D possibly TRBD1 on 6 matching bases. Germline CDR1 MGHRA, CDR2 YSYEKL. The CDR3 is 15 residues long. V lost 0 bases and J 3 bases, leaving 12 bases between the germline ends. The CDR3 DNA reads as TGCGCCAGCAGCCAAGAAATACGACAGGACTACGAGCAGTACTTC. This gives the protein CASSQEIRQDYEQYF.

This rearrangement joins TRBV18 to TRBJ2-3; 7 nucleotides match TRBD2. V lost 3 bases to trimming and J lost 5 bases; unmatched junction nucleotides: 8. The length of the CDR3 is 15 residues. The germline V gene has CDR1 KGHSH and CDR2 LQKENI. The CDR3 DNA reads TGTGCCAGCTCACCTGTTCCCGGGAGGATAGATACGCAGTATTTT. Encoded protein: CASSPVPGRIDTQYF.

This chain connects TRBV27 to TRBJ2-6; 10 bases align to TRBD1. Germline CDR1 MNHEY, CDR2 SMNVEV (reference sequence). The CDR3 has 18 amino acids. V trimming: 6 bases; J trimming: 4 bases; junction bases outside the gene matches: 12. The CDR3 DNA reads as TGTGCCAGCAGCCCCGGGACAGGGGTTCGTGCGGGGGCCAACGTCCTGACTTTC. It is translated as CASSPGTGVRAGANVLTF.

This clone was seen a handful of times. The V gene is TRBV24-1, the J gene TRBJ2-6; D is unclear. Germline V gives CDR1 KGHDR, CDR2 SFDVKD. Trimming took 3 bases from V and 0 from J, leaving 14 bases between them. This CDR3 is 18 amino acids long. The CDR3: CATSDNAHSTSGANVLTF. For the CDR3, the DNA is TGTGCCACCAGTGATAATGCTCACTCAACCTCTGGGGCCAACGTCCTGACTTTC.

The V gene is TRBV7-6, the J gene TRBJ2-3, with no clear D. CDR3 size: 11 residues. Per germline, CDR1 SGHVS and CDR2 FNYEAQ. The V gene lost 4 bases and the J gene lost 4 bases, with 3 bases spanning the gap. The CDR3 reads CASSSSDTQYF. In DNA form, the CDR3 reads TGTGCCAGCAGCTCCTCAGATACGCAGTATTTT.

The genes are TRBV4-1 and TRBJ2-6; 10 nucleotides line up with TRBD1. The CDR3 has 20 residues. Trimming cost V 3 bases and J 0 bases; bases outside gene matches: 11. The germline gives CDR1 MGHRA, CDR2 YSYEKL. Here the CDR3 reads CASSHPHRDRGFSGANVLTF. The CDR3 bases are TGCGCCAGCAGCCATCCGCACAGGGACAGGGGCTTCTCTGGGGCCAACGTCCTGACTTTC.

The chain links TRBV11-3 to TRBJ2-1; 8 bases are a match to TRBD2. With 5 bases clipped from V and 10 bases from J, the junction kept 13 bases outside the gene matches. Looked up from germline, CDR1 is SGHNT and CDR2 is YENEEA. This CDR3 is 15 amino acids long. CDR3 protein: CASSPRGGPSQEQFF. The CDR3 DNA sequence: TGTGCCAGCAGCCCTCGGGGGGGCCCTTCACAGGAGCAGTTCTTC.

The chain uses TRBV15 and TRBJ2-7, with 7 bases identical to TRBD2. Germline CDR1 LNHNV, CDR2 YYDKDF (reference sequence). The CDR3 loop spans 15 amino acids. V lost 0 bases and J lost 6; bases outside the gene matches: 8. Here the CDR3 reads CATSRDGAGIGEQYF. As DNA, the CDR3 is TGTGCCACCAGCAGAGATGGAGCGGGAATAGGCGAGCAGTACTTC.